The 9 T cell receptor beta chains in this list originate from one sample, sequenced in a study of blood T cell repertoires in COVID-19. Clones were read by immunoSEQ multiplex PCR, and TCRdb kept only the in-frame ones, dropping some. The profile shows about 80,000 clones, about 82% of them singletons. The specimen sequenced was peripheral blood. All receptors derive from a man aged 45 to 65 with COVID-19, enrolled during active disease.

This clone appeared a single time. CDR3 DNA sequence: TGTGCCAGCAGTGATGGCAGGGCGCCTGGGGAGACCCAGTACTTC. Translation gives CASSDGRAPGETQYF. The chain is built from TRBV2 and TRBJ2-5, with D possibly TRBD1 on 5 matching bases. This CDR3 spans 15 amino acids. Germline V gene data show CDR1 as SNHLY and CDR2 as FYNNEI. V shed 3 bases and J shed 5 bases, with 16 bases lying between them.

The chain couples TRBV5-6 to TRBJ1-1; a possible D gene is TRBD1 (6 bases). There are 13 residues in the CDR3. With 1 base removed from V and 4 bases from J, the gap between germline ends came to 8 bases. CDR1 SGHDT and CDR2 YYEEEE come from the germline V gene. The CDR3 DNA follows: TGTGCCAGCAGCTTGACAGGGCCCACTGAAGCTTTCTTT. The encoded protein is CASSLTGPTEAFF.

In its sample, this clone was seen a few times. The chain recombines TRBV6-2 or TRBV6-3 with TRBJ2-1, with 9 bases fitting TRBD1. V shed 2 bases, J shed 7 bases, and the junction held 3 bases outside the gene matches. The germline CDR1 and CDR2 sequences are MNHEY and SVGEGT. The CDR3 length is 14 residues. The CDR3 spells CASSYGTGWNEQFF. The CDR3 bases are TGTGCCAGCAGTTACGGGACAGGGTGGAATGAGCAGTTCTTC.

This clone was observed a handful of times. The chain couples TRBV24-1 to TRBJ2-7; no definite D call. The CDR3 runs 11 residues. Trimming took 5 bases from V and 3 from J, leaving 4 bases between them. The germline V gene has CDR1 KGHDR and CDR2 SFDVKD. CDR3 loop: CATSGGYEQYF. CDR3 bases: TGTGCCACCAGTGGAGGCTACGAGCAGTACTTC.

J is TRBJ2-1 and V is TRBV5-1; D gene uncertain. The germline V and J ends were trimmed by 2 bases and 10 bases, with 16 bases remaining between them. The CDR3 spans 14 residues. The germline CDR1 and CDR2 sequences are SGHRS and YFSETQ. CDR3 coding DNA: TGCGCCAGCAGCTTAGTCCAAGTCCCAAGCGAGCAGTTCTTC. Its translation: CASSLVQVPSEQFF. Full variable domain (missing parts from reference TRBV5-1 and TRBJ2-1): KAGVTQTPRYLIKTRGQQVTLSCSPISGHRSVSWYQQTPGQGLQFLFEYFSETQRNKGNFPGRFSGRQFSNSRSEMNVSTLELGDSALYLCASSLVQVPSEQFFGPGTRLTVL.

The J gene is TRBJ2-3, the V gene TRBV5-8; 10 nucleotides align to TRBD1. This CDR3 is built from 15 residues. Germline CDR1 and CDR2: SGHTS and YDEGEE. V lost 4 bases, J lost 4 bases, and 6 bases stayed unmatched. The CDR3 DNA reads as TGTGCCAGCAGCCGTGGGACAGGGGTACCAGATACGCAGTATTTT. It codes for CASSRGTGVPDTQYF.

This chain connects TRBV19 to TRBJ2-3; the D is unclear. The CDR3 covers 13 residues. From germline, CDR1 is LNHDA and CDR2 SQIVND (reference sequence). The V end was cut by 5 bases, the J end by 2 bases, with 8 bases between. In DNA form, the CDR3 reads TGTGCCAGTAGTTTACTTGACACAGATACGCAGTATTTT. Its protein is CASSLLDTDTQYF.

This clone was seen only once. The V gene is TRBV3-1 (or the pseudogene TRBV3-2), the J gene TRBJ2-7; the match to TRBD2 covers 7 bases. The CDR3 sequence is 18 residues long. In germline, CDR1 is LGHDT, CDR2 YNNKEL (reference sequence). Trimming took 0 bases from V and 0 from J; bases not matched to a gene: 11. CDR3 nucleotide sequence: TGTGCCAGCAGCCAAGATAGACCGGGACTATACATCTCCTACGAGCAGTACTTC. It encodes CASSQDRPGLYISYEQYF.

This sequence joins TRBV5-1 and TRBJ1-2; D might be TRBD1 (6 bases). The germline gives CDR1 SGHRS, CDR2 YFSETQ. Deletions cut 2 bases from V and 6 bases from J, with 14 bases between. This CDR3 has 14 residues. CDR3 nucleotides: TGCGCCAGCAGCTTCAGGGGCGCAGAGGATGGCTACACCTTC. Translating gives CASSFRGAEDGYTF.